The present T cell receptor (beta chain) was sequenced within a study of blood T cell repertoires in COVID-19 (dated by TCRdb to 2018 to 2021). At the level of the whole study: Samples covering the acute and convalescent phases of COVID-19 were provided by collaborators in the United States, Italy and Spain. Where HLA class I and class II types were available, the types were taken from metadata supplied by the sample provider, not from assay-based typing. Samples were obtained from the ongoing ImmuneRACE study (first 160 participants) and from 1,254 subjects provided by 6 global collaborators. The repertoires were released in a freely available public database meant as a resource for research on the immune response to SARS-CoV-2. The dataset comprised deeply sampled blood TCRbeta repertoires from subjects exposed to, actively infected with, or recovered from COVID-19. The sample metadata nearly always contained a de-identified subject ID, COVID-19 status, age in years and sex. The material from the prospective study consisted of cDNA or gDNA derived from T cells, B-cell-depleted T cells, or PBMCs.

The immunoSEQ Assay, a bias-controlled multiplex PCR, was used to amplify TCRbeta CDR3 regions from genomic DNA. As for the authors' bioinformatics: The number of nucleated cells in each sample was estimated by amplification of reference gene primers within the assay. To quantify the absolute abundance of each unique TCRbeta CDR3 rearrangement, sequence reads were collapsed and filtered. For each sample, productive Simpson clonality was calculated as the square root of Simpson's diversity index across productive rearrangements. The clones in this table, taken by TCRdb from immuneACCESS, are in-frame only. Not every clone is retained; where verified, under half of the shortfall comes from an unresolved V gene, and the cause of the rest is unknown. The DNA was the basis for D and trimming; V, J and clone size are from that table. Within this sample are about 220,000 clones, with about 79% of them counted one time only. The ten biggest clones cover around 3.4% of the sample.

General study outcomes and caveats: Clinical and demographic metadata were provided uncurated, with the amount varying by source and participant.

Notes on this clone: Its cognate antigen has yet to be identified. No per-base quality is available; no much larger clone lies one base away.

Participants in the prospective study were aged about 18 to 95 years, lived in under 30 United States geographic areas, and enrolled through a virtual design. In the prospective study, cohorts were assigned on the basis of participant-reported clinical history obtained from a screening survey and a study questionnaire. Recovered participants in ImmuneRACE Cohort 3 were defined as having two consecutive negative NP/OP PCR tests, clearance from a healthcare professional, or resolution of symptoms. Mobile phlebotomists in the prospective study collected whole blood, serum and a nasopharyngeal or oropharyngeal swab from every participant. Additional blood draws and questionnaires over a 2-month period could optionally be provided by prospective study participants. Before DNA extraction, blood samples from the prospective study were shipped at room temperature or frozen. The specimen sequenced was PBMCs or T cells enriched from blood (not recorded which). The TCR was taken from a woman aged 55-70 years who had recovered from COVID-19.

The DNA sequence is given as TGTGCCAGCAGTTACGATAGCGGGAGGGCCGGGAATGAGCAGTTCTTC. This is translated as CASSYDSGRAGNEQFF. The chain links TRBV6-5 with TRBJ2-1, and TRBD2 matches 11 of the central bases. After removal of 2 bases from V and 7 bases from J, the junction retains 7 bases not matched to a gene. The CDR3 starts with the cysteine, ends with the phenylalanine, and has 16 residues. CDR3 DNA is the only sequence kept; it has 48 bases, read in frame from the first base. The germline V gene supplies CDR1 MNHEY and CDR2 SVGAGI.